The 4 T cell receptor beta chains given below trace back to one sample, sequenced in a study of tumor and adjacent non-tumor tissue in lung cancer. Three rounds of nested PCR, following a modified ARM-PCR protocol, produced the TCRbeta library. A single record per CDR3 protein comes from TCRdb applying MiXCR to the multiplex PCR reads. The sample has about 86,000 distinct CDR3 sequences, around 76% seen once. RNA was extracted from bulk tissue without any cell sorting. The normal lung tissue was taken more than 3 cm from the tumor edge. Sequenced: distant non-tumor lung tissue. All receptors come from a woman between 45 and 60 years old with non-small cell lung cancer.

A remark on this clonotype: This likely comes from a read error, as the CDR3 has no conserved phenylalanine or tryptophan at its end. V and J are TRBV6-5 and TRBJ2-2; D assignment may be TRBD1 or TRBD2 (5 bases each). CDR3 length: 16 residues. In germline, CDR1 is MNHEY, CDR2 SVGAGI. For the CDR3, the DNA is TGTGCCAGCGGGGACCCCACAGAGGGCGTTCACGGGGACCTGTTTTAT. The encoded protein is CASGDPTEGVHGDLFY.

A remark on this clonotype: At one boundary the junction diverges from the germline segment, which might be a read error. The chain combines TRBV11-2 with TRBJ2-1, with 9 bases fitting TRBD1. CDR3 length equals 16 residues. Germline V gene data show CDR1 as SGHAT and CDR2 as FQNNGV. The CDR3 protein is CANSLEPGQGFTEQFF. CDR3 nucleotides: TGTGCCAATAGCTTGGAACCGGGACAGGGATTCACTGAGCAGTTCTTT.

Comment on this clonotype: This may come from a read error, since a much larger clone is one base off. The rearrangement links TRBV15 to TRBJ2-5; 7 bases align to TRBD1. The CDR3 is 18 amino acids. CDR1 and CDR2 (germline): LNHNV, YYDKDF (reference sequence). The CDR3 DNA is TGTGTCACCAGCAGAGGCCAGACAGGGCGAGTCTTCCAAGAGACCCAGTACTTC. Its translation is CVTSRGQTGRVFQETQYF.

To note about this clonotype: A read error may be the cause here, since a much bigger clone is one base away. The genes are TRBV10-1 and TRBJ2-1; a possible D gene is TRBD2 (6 bases). The V and J ends lost 4 bases and 9 bases respectively, with 22 bases between them. Germline assignment: CDR1 WNHNN and CDR2 SYGVQD (reference sequence). This CDR3 has 16 amino acids. This CDR3 reads CASSVRSGAGLREQFF. In DNA form, the CDR3 reads TGCGCCAGCAGTGTGAGGTCTGGGGCGGGATTGCGTGAGCAGTTCTTC.